This is a list of T cell receptor beta chains from one sample in a study of a mutant IDH1 vaccine in newly diagnosed glioma. These TCRs' antigens remain unknown. Only in-frame clones appear in the TCRdb table, and some are missing; sequencing was by immunoSEQ multiplex PCR. Here the sample spans around 55,000 clones, 80% being singletons. Sequenced here: PBMCs, sampled from a glioma patient whose treatment included an IDH1 peptide vaccine. Receptor source: a man aged 35-49 years with glioma. Each CDR3 is given with its conserved first and last residue. The order of the fields is J gene, V gene, CDR3 protein.

TRBJ2-7	TRBV2	CASSNVGQYF
TRBJ1-5	TRBV4-1	CASSLGTGDQPQHF
TRBJ2-3	TRBV30	CAWSVGLAGGNTQYF
TRBJ2-7	TRBV10-3	CATGRDRVPSEQYF
TRBJ2-7	TRBV19	CASRSQNGYEQYF
TRBJ1-2	TRBV15	CATSRDKDRFGYTF
TRBJ1-1	TRBV30	CAWSVQGNTEAFF
TRBJ1-1	TRBV6-5	CASSPRTGGITEAFF
TRBJ2-7	TRBV19	CASSLAGANYEQYF
TRBJ1-4	TRBV13	CASSPWGKRGNEKLFF
TRBJ2-2	TRBV11-2	CASSPRLAGGRNGELFF
TRBJ1-5	TRBV5-6	CASSLNGARQPQHF
TRBJ1-5	TRBV5-1	CASSLLGGERQPQHF
TRBJ1-5	TRBV6-5	CASSYALSQPQHF
TRBJ1-1	TRBV7-9	CASSLGTEAFF
TRBJ2-5	TRBV9	CASSARTEQETQYF
TRBJ1-4	TRBV5-8	CASSLGSGTNEKLFF
TRBJ2-7	TRBV5-5	CASSRLTAIQLYF
TRBJ1-5	TRBV2	CASTGEDQPQHF
TRBJ2-3	TRBV18	CASSPLGGPDTQYF
TRBJ1-2	TRBV7-8	CASSYLDRRYGYTF
TRBJ2-5	TRBV9	CASSVRPGQQETQYF
TRBJ1-5	TRBV2	CASSMRTRGNQPQHF
TRBJ2-7	TRBV18	CASSLRKDTRLSYEQYF